This record looks at one T cell receptor (beta chain) sequence and its context. Its antigen is undetermined. The data belong to a study of cytomegalovirus exposure and HLA in healthy donors. Overall study context: Earlier findings included about 120 million unique TCR beta sequences obtained from 150 million to 200 million T cells. General study results and limits: Being productive about 90% or about 30% of the time was typical of most TCR beta V segments in an earlier analysis.

The CDR3 contains 16 residues. J gave up 4 bases and V 4 bases, and 13 bases lay outside the gene matches. Germline values: CDR1 SGHDT, CDR2 YYEEEE. Use of 60 Vbeta and 13 Jbeta primers characterized the PCR. TCRdb keeps only in-frame clones here, not all; method: immunoSEQ multiplex PCR. This table has around 70,000 clones, around 69% appearing once. The V gene is TRBV5-6, the J gene TRBJ1-2, with 7 bases lining up with TRBD1. This clonotype originated in a human donor in good health. The specimen was PBMCs. The CDR3 loop reads CASSHLLWDSFYGYTF. CDR3 DNA: TGTGCCAGCAGCCACCTTCTGTGGGACAGTTTCTATGGCTACACCTTC.